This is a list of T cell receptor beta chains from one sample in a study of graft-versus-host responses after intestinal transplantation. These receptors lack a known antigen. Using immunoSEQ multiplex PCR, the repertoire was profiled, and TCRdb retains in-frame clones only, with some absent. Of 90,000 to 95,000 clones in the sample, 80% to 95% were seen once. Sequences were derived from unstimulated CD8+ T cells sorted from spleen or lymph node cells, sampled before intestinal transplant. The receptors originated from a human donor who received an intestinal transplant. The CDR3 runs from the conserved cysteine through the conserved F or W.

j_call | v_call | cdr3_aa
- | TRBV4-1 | CASNSGTGYEQYF
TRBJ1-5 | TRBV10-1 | CASSVTYQPQHF
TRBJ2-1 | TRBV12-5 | CASGLPPSLRLFF
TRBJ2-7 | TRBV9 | CASSVGGLEGEQYF
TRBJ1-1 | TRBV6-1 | CASSEWTGMNTEAFF
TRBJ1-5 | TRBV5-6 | CASSLSGTVNQPQHF
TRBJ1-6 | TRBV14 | CASSQEQVVLNSPLHF
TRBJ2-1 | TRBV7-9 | CASSLDTGLAYNEQFF
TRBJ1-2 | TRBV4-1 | CASSHSQDRLNYGYTF
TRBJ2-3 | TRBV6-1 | CASSEMIAGGPADTQYF
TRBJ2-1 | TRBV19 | CASNPGLAVFEQFF
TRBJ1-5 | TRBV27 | CASGQGRQPQHF
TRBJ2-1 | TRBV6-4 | CASSQASGGDEQFF
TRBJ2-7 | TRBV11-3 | CASSFSPRGSEQYF
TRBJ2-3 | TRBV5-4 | CASSLHHTDTQYF
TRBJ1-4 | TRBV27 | CASTPSGLNEKLFF
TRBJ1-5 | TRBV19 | CASRPGTAGRSNQPQHF
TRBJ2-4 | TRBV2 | CASSELPGVVKNIQYF
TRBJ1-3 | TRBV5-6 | CASSEGQGNTIYF
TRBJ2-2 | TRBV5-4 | CASIGGSGELFF
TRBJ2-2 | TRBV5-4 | CASTSAVQGSTGELFF
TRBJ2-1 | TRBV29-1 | CSVDGLAWNEQFF
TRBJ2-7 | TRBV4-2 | CASSLSGLAGSYEQYF
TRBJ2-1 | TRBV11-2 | CASSLDDVTSALNEQFF
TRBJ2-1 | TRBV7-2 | CASSSTSGQRSSYNEQFF
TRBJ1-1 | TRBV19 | CASTLTGEDTEAFF
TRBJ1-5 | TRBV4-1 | CASSQGQGYSNQPQHF
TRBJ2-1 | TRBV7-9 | CASSLGLAGAYNEQFF
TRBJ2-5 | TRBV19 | CASRPSSGDQETQYF
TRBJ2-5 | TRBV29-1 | CSVVGLAGEETQYF
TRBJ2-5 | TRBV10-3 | CATKSTDNLQETQYF
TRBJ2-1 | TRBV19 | CASSIGSGGTYEQFF
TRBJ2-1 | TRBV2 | CASRGGYNEQFF
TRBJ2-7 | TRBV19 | CASSIISGGWNEQYF
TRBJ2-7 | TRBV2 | CASSAQGAYDEQYF
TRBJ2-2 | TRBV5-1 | CASSLDREGNTGELFF
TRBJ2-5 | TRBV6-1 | CASSELETQYF
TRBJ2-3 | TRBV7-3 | CASSLIGSSTDTQYF
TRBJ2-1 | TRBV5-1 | CASSGGVSYNEQFF
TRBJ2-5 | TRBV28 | CASSQSGAAQETQYF
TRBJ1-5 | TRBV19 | CASDWTGGSGSNQPQHF
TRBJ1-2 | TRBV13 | CASTTEGRPLYGYTF
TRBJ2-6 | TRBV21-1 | CAIHVGRGRISGANVLTF
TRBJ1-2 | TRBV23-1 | CAGQGGYTF
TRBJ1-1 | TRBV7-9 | CASSDPGQEAFF
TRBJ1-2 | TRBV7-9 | CASSLAGEDHGYTF
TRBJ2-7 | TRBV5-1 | CASSLVAGGLYEQYF
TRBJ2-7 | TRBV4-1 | CASSQEGTSRYEQYF
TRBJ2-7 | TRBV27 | CASSFRGRHEQYF
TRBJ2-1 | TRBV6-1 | CASGATPNNEQFF
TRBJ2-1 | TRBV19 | CASIPGLGVGEQFF